This is a list of T cell receptor beta chains from one sample in a study of a mutant IDH1 vaccine in newly diagnosed glioma. Profiling relied on immunoSEQ multiplex PCR, and the TCRdb table lists in-frame clones only, not all of them. The table has around 50,000 clones, 70% to 85% seen once. The antigens these receptors bind are not known. Source: PBMCs, taken from a glioma patient whose treatment included an IDH1 peptide vaccine. These receptors all come from a man aged 40-49 years with glioma. CDR3s leave out the opening cysteine and the closing phenylalanine or tryptophan.

j_gene | v_gene | CDR3aa
TRBJ2-7 | TRBV19 | ATTKRGTYEQY
TRBJ1-1 | TRBV4-1 | ASSQAPQGNTEAF
TRBJ1-5 | TRBV29-1 | SVGGRDQPQH
TRBJ2-3 | TRBV5-8 | ASKNLGGDTQY
TRBJ2-3 | TRBV7-9 | ASSLGRSEY
TRBJ2-5 | TRBV5-6 | ASRKDRREETQY
TRBJ2-7 | TRBV6-5 | ASSLAPSGQYEQY
TRBJ2-3 | TRBV13 | ASSTRGGKDTQY
TRBJ1-1 | TRBV7-6 | ASSRTDSGDFAEAF
TRBJ1-3 | TRBV19 | ASTSPLGMDTWKASGNTIY
TRBJ2-7 | TRBV6-1 | ASSEAPGLYEQY
TRBJ1-1 | TRBV19 | ASSKLMGAFTEAF
TRBJ2-3 | TRBV25-1 | ASSERLGTPRPADTQY
TRBJ2-1 | TRBV10-3 | AITQGSGNRDEQF
TRBJ1-6 | TRBV4-1 | ASSQDRGDSPLH
TRBJ2-3 | TRBV10-3 | AISDDTVSTDTQY
TRBJ1-6 | TRBV6-5 | ASSPPGSNSPLH
TRBJ1-1 | TRBV27 | ARGSMNTEAF
TRBJ2-7 | TRBV6-1 | ASSEWDRGASYEQY
TRBJ1-6 | TRBV5-1 | ASSLVPGPHSPLH
TRBJ2-5 | TRBV29-1 | SGRQGVETQY
TRBJ2-1 | TRBV5-1 | ASSLIGQGSNEQF
TRBJ2-5 | TRBV5-4 | ASSLAGGALKETQY
TRBJ2-5 | TRBV29-1 | SGSGPLGETQY
TRBJ1-2 | TRBV6-5 | ASSYSRGDRGYT
TRBJ2-2 | TRBV6-5 | ASRRGLTNTGELF